This TCR beta chain was observed in a study of T cell responses to AZD1222 COVID-19 vaccine. Overall study results and limits: Without day 14 samples, only post-peak T cell repertoires were studied. Donors in the cohort were predominantly white British and more often female, and clonal diversity was possibly underestimated. Reportedly, nearly half the spike-specific TCRs target unmutated variant regions. Vaccine-associated CD4 TCRs spanned spike, dominant at 160-218 and 743-854.

A remark on this clone: What it binds is not known.

Generated by immunoSEQ multiplex PCR, the TCRdb table keeps only in-frame clones and is missing some. The sample carries 100,000 to 140,000 clones, 80% to 95% recorded once. Material: peripheral blood, obtained 28 days after the second AZD1222 dose. The receptor comes from an adult who received the AZD1222 COVID-19 vaccine.

CDR3 residues: CASKGTGGTGELFF. In DNA, the CDR3 is TGTGCCAGTAAAGGGACAGGGGGCACCGGGGAGCTGTTTTTT. The chain employs TRBV19 and TRBJ2-2, with 11 bases matching TRBD1. Germline trimming cut 7 bases from V and 4 bases from J; bases unmatched to any gene: 2. The V gene's germline CDR1 is LNHDA and CDR2 SQIVND (reference sequence). The CDR3 has 14 residues.